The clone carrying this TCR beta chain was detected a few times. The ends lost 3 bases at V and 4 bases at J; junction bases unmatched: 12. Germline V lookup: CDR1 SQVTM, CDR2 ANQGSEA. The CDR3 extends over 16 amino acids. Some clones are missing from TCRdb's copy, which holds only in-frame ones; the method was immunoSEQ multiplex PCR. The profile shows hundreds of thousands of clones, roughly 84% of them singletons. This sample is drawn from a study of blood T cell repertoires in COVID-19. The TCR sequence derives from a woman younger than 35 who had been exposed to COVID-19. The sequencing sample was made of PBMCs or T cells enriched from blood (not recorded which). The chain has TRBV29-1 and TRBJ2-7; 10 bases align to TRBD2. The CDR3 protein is CSVESPALAGLYEQYF. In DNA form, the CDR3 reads TGCAGCGTTGAGTCCCCAGCACTAGCGGGGTTGTACGAGCAGTACTTC.